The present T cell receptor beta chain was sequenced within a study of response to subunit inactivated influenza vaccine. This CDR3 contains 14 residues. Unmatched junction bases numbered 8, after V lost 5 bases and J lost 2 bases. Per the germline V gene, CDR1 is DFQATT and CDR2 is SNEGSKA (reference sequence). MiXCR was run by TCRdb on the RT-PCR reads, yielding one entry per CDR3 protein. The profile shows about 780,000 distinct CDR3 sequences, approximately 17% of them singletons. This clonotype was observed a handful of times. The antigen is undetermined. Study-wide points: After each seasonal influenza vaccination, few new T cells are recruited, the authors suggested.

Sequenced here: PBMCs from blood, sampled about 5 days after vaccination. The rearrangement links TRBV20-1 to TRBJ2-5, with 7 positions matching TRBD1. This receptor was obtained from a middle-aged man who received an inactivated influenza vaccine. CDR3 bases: TGCAGTGCTGGCAAGACAGGGCTACAAGAGACCCAGTACTTC. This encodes CSAGKTGLQETQYF.